This TCR beta chain was identified in a study of early T cells in non-severe SARS-CoV-2 infection (dated by TCRdb to about 2021). Describing the broader study: Bulk RNA from unsorted whole blood was used for TCR sequencing, so alpha and beta chains could not be paired. Study-level results and caveats: VDJdb matching was skewed toward anti-spike CD8 responses and likely underestimated virus-specific expansions, missing private and CD4 specificities.

The library was built by means of 5' RACE. Sequencing was carried out with a NextSeq 500. To correct for sequencing error and PCR bias, the TCR library protocol tagged individual cDNA molecules with unique molecular identifiers. Both TCR alpha and beta chains were sequenced, and tight co-correlation was observed between alpha and beta sequence abundances in each sample. The original pipeline was this. Decombinator V4 was used to annotate TCR sequences for V gene, J gene and CDR3. TCRs were defined as expanded if a significant change between any two time points was detected under a Poisson model with p below 0.0001. TCR abundances were normalised to the total number of TCRs sequenced per sample and were expressed as counts per million. MAIT TCRs were defined by TRAV1-2 paired with TRAJ12, TRAJ20 or TRAJ33, and iNKT TCRs by TRAV10 paired with TRAJ18. A search of VDJdb, accessed on 1 November 2021, was run for TCRs annotated to CMV, EBV and SARS-CoV-2, with TCRs annotated for multiple antigens excluded. Using fastp at Q25 and MiXCR, TCRdb reprocessed the public reads and kept productive beta chains. Here each entry gathers all rows of one CDR3 protein and keeps the most common genes and DNA. The V and J calls, along with clone size, are taken from TCRdb and not from the paper's own processing. Here the sample has about 70,000 distinct CDR3 sequences; around 13% occur a single time. The top ten hold less than 5% of the sample.

CDR1 and CDR2, per the germline V gene, are SQVTM and ANQGSEA. From the cysteine up to the phenylalanine, the CDR3 has a length of 17 residues. Of all the DNA, just the CDR3 is kept, 51 bases in frame from base 1. Between the V and J ends, shortened by 2 bases and 0 bases respectively, the junction contains 19 bases. A case-control design nested within a healthcare worker cohort in London, UK, was used, with weekly nasopharyngeal swab PCR tests and blood sampling performed. Healthcare workers were recruited between 23 and 31 March 2020, during the week of the UK lockdown, and were followed weekly for up to about 15 weeks. Of note for this clonotype: Its target antigen remains unknown. No much larger clone exists at a distance of one base, and base qualities are not known.

The rearrangement combines TRBV29-1 with TRBJ1-1; the D segment could be TRBD1, given 5 matching bases. The sample here was whole blood, taken at baseline. The clonotype was recovered from an adult who was a healthcare worker with PCR-confirmed SARS-CoV-2 infection or an uninfected control (not recorded which). Here the CDR3 is given as CSVERPRTGPLNTEAFF. Here is the DNA: TGCAGCGTTGAAAGGCCCCGGACGGGACCGTTGAACACTGAAGCTTTCTTT.